This is a list of T cell receptor beta chains from one sample in a study of blood T cell repertoires in COVID-19. This table comes from immunoSEQ multiplex PCR, and its TCRdb copy is limited to in-frame clones, with some not included. The sample has approximately 91,000 clones, about 76% seen once. Sequenced: peripheral blood. The receptors here all came from a woman older than 75 with acute or convalescent COVID-19. Each CDR3 is given with its conserved first and last residue. The D gene is left open where the match is weak. Rows may omit the clone size; those that give it use once, few, many or a size class.

abundance | j_gene | v_gene | d_gene | CDR3nt | CDR3aa
NA | TRBJ1-2 | TRBV27 | TRBD1 | TGTGCCAGCAGTCGGGTAACAGGGGGCTCTGGGTATGGCTACACCTTC | CASSRVTGGSGYGYTF
few | TRBJ1-2 | TRBV20-1 | NA | TGCAGTGCTAGAGGAGACTATGGCTACACCTTC | CSARGDYGYTF
NA | TRBJ2-3 | TRBV11-1 | TRBD2 | TGTGCCAGCAGTATCGGCGGGGGGGCCCGGGATACGCAGTATTTT | CASSIGGGARDTQYF
NA | TRBJ2-7 | TRBV5-1 | NA | TGCGCCAGCAGCTTAGGACAAACCTCCCACGAGCAGTACTTC | CASSLGQTSHEQYF
few | TRBJ2-7 | TRBV6-2/TRBV6-3 | TRBD1 | TGTGCCAGCAGTTACGAGGACAGGGGCCGGGAGCAGTACTTC | CASSYEDRGREQYF
NA | TRBJ2-7 | TRBV6-5 | NA | TGTGCCAGCAGTTCTCTCTTCATCGGGGAGATCTACGAGCAGTACTTC | CASSSLFIGEIYEQYF
NA | TRBJ1-2 | TRBV20-1 | TRBD1 | TGCAGTGCTAAGGACAGGGGTGGCTACACCTTC | CSAKDRGGYTF
NA | TRBJ1-2 | TRBV19 | TRBD1 | TGTGCCAGTAGTCGACAGGGGCCTAACTATGGCTACACCTTC | CASSRQGPNYGYTF
NA | TRBJ2-3 | TRBV11-2 | TRBD2 | TGTGCCAGCAGCTTTCCGGCGGGAGTTCAAGATACGCAGTATTTT | CASSFPAGVQDTQYF
NA | TRBJ1-3 | TRBV18 | NA | TGTGCCAGCTCACCACAGAGGCTAGACTCTGGAAACACCATATATTTT | CASSPQRLDSGNTIYF
few | TRBJ1-1 | TRBV5-1 | NA | TGCGCCAGCAGCTTCTCCCAGGGTGGGGCGACTGAAGCTTTCTTT | CASSFSQGGATEAFF
NA | TRBJ1-3 | TRBV6-5 | TRBD1 | TGTGCCAGCAGCCACGACAGGGCTTCTGGAAACACCATATATTTT | CASSHDRASGNTIYF
NA | TRBJ1-6 | TRBV7-9 | NA | TGTGCCAGCAGCTTAGGGGCCACCAATTCACCCCTCCACTTT | CASSLGATNSPLHF
NA | TRBJ1-6 | TRBV7-6 | NA | TGTGCCAGCAGCTTAGGGGCAGGGGATAATTCACCCCTCCACTTT | CASSLGAGDNSPLHF
NA | TRBJ2-2 | TRBV28 | TRBD2 | TGTGCCAGCAGTTTAAGTCTAGCGGGAGCCAGCGGGGAGCTGTTTTTT | CASSLSLAGASGELFF
NA | TRBJ2-1 | TRBV19 | NA | TGTGCCAGTAGTATAGTTGGGGGGTCCTCCTACAATGAGCAGTTCTTC | CASSIVGGSSYNEQFF
few | TRBJ1-2 | TRBV6-2/TRBV6-3 | NA | TGTGCCAGCAGTTACTCGACGGAGAGTGGTCGCTACACCTTC | CASSYSTESGRYTF
NA | TRBJ1-6 | TRBV7-9 | NA | TGTGCCAGCAGCTTACGGCCCTTAGACTTCTCCTATAATTCACCCCTCCACTTT | CASSLRPLDFSYNSPLHF
few | TRBJ2-2 | TRBV7-2 | NA | TGTGCCAGCAGCTTAGCCGTGTCTACTGGGAACACCGGGGAGCTGTTTTTT | CASSLAVSTGNTGELFF
once | TRBJ1-3 | TRBV3-1/TRBV3-2 | TRBD1 | TGTGCCAGCAGCTTGACAGGGTGGGGTACGGGAAACACCATATATTTT | CASSLTGWGTGNTIYF
NA | TRBJ1-5 | TRBV28 | NA | TGTGCCAGCAGTTTATCGGTAATCTCTCCTAGCAATCAGCCCCAGCATTTT | CASSLSVISPSNQPQHF
NA | TRBJ1-2 | TRBV24-1 | TRBD1 | TGTGCCACCAGTGATTTGAGGGCGACAGGGATTTATGGCTACACCTTC | CATSDLRATGIYGYTF
NA | TRBJ2-5 | TRBV15 | TRBD2 | TGTGCCACCAGCTACCGACTAGCGGGATCTCACGAGACCCAGTACTTC | CATSYRLAGSHETQYF
NA | TRBJ1-2 | TRBV7-2 | NA | TGTGCCAGCAGCTTAGGACACCCTAACTATGGCTACACCTTC | CASSLGHPNYGYTF
NA | TRBJ2-7 | TRBV9 | NA | TGTGCCAGCAGCCGGGGTTTAAGTTACGAGCAGTACTTC | CASSRGLSYEQYF
NA | TRBJ1-2 | TRBV18 | TRBD1 | TGTGCCAGCTCACCAGTCACAGGGGGCGCAGATGGCTACACCTTC | CASSPVTGGADGYTF
NA | TRBJ2-3 | TRBV24-1 | TRBD2 | TGTGCCACCAGCATTCACCGGGGGGATGGCACAGATACGCAGTATTTT | CATSIHRGDGTDTQYF
NA | TRBJ1-1 | TRBV12-3/TRBV12-4 | NA | TGTGCCAGCATAGGAGGGCGAGAAGCTTTCTTT | CASIGGREAFF
NA | TRBJ1-5 | TRBV30 | NA | TGTGCCTGGAGCACACAGAGCAATCAGCCCCAGCATTTT | CAWSTQSNQPQHF
NA | TRBJ1-1 | TRBV29-1 | NA | TGCAGCGGAGGGAACACTGAAGCTTTCTTT | CSGGNTEAFF
NA | TRBJ1-2 | TRBV5-1 | TRBD1 | TGCGCCAGCAGCTTCCGGGACAGGGATGGCTACACCTTC | CASSFRDRDGYTF
once | TRBJ2-5 | TRBV18 | NA | TGTGCCAGCTCACCATTGGCCAGGGTCGAGACCCAGTACTTC | CASSPLARVETQYF
NA | TRBJ2-3 | TRBV5-1 | NA | TGCGCCAGCAGCGGCGACAGTGTAGATACGCAGTATTTT | CASSGDSVDTQYF
NA | TRBJ2-2 | TRBV6-5 | NA | TGTGCCAGCAATGGGGCCACGCCTGGGGAGCTGTTTTTT | CASNGATPGELFF
NA | TRBJ1-6 | TRBV18 | NA | TGTGCCAGCTCACGCCGAGCCAATGGACAGATGAATAATTCACCCCTCCACTTT | CASSRRANGQMNNSPLHF
once | TRBJ1-1 | TRBV10-3 | NA | TGTGCCATCAGTGAGTCCCAGGTAGAAGCTTTCTTT | CAISESQVEAFF
once | TRBJ2-3 | TRBV18 | TRBD2 | TGTGCCACCCAAAGCGGGAACACAGATACGCAGTATTTT | CATQSGNTDTQYF
few | TRBJ2-3 | TRBV7-8 | NA | TGTGCCAGCAGCTTAGTAGCGGTCACAGATACGCAGTATTTT | CASSLVAVTDTQYF
few | TRBJ2-5 | TRBV7-6 | NA | TGTGCCAGCAGCCTCCGTGCGGGACAGAGAGAGACCCAGTACTTC | CASSLRAGQRETQYF
NA | TRBJ1-2 | TRBV12-5 | NA | TGTGCTAGTGGTTTGGTACCCCGGGGCTATGGCTACACCTTC | CASGLVPRGYGYTF
few | TRBJ2-2 | TRBV6-5 | TRBD2 | TGTGCCAGCCGGGGGACTAGCGGGGGGATCGGGGAGCTGTTTTTT | CASRGTSGGIGELFF
NA | TRBJ1-4 | TRBV30 | TRBD1 | TGTGCCTGGCTCCCGGGACAGGGGGCAAGCGAAAAACTGTTTTTT | CAWLPGQGASEKLFF
NA | TRBJ1-3 | TRBV11-3 | TRBD1 | TGTGCCAGCAGCGCCCGGACAGGGACGACTAACACCATATATTTT | CASSARTGTTNTIYF
NA | TRBJ2-2 | TRBV7-3 | NA | TGTGCCAGCAGCCTACATAGCGGCCCTAACACCGGGGAGCTGTTTTTT | CASSLHSGPNTGELFF
NA | TRBJ1-2 | TRBV28 | NA | TGTGCCAGCAGTCTACAGGGTTACGGCTACACCTTC | CASSLQGYGYTF
NA | TRBJ2-5 | TRBV27 | NA | TGTGCCAGCAACAGCGCGGGGGCAGGGATTGACGGTGAGACCCAGTACTTC | CASNSAGAGIDGETQYF